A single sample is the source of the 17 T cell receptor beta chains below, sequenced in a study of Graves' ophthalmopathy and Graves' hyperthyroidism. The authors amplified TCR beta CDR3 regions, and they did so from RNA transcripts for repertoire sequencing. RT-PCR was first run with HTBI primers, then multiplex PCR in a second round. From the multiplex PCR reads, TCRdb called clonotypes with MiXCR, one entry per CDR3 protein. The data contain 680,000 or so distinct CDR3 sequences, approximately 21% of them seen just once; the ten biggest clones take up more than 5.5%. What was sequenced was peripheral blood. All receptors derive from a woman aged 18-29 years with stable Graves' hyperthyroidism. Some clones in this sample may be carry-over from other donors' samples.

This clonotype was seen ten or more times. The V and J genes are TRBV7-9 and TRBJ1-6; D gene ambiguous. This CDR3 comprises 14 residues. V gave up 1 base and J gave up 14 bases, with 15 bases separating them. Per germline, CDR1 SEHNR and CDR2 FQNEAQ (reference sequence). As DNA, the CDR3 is TGTGCCAGCAGCTTAGAGGGAACGGTGGCATCCCTCCACTTT. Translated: CASSLEGTVASLHF. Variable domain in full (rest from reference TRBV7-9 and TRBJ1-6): DTGVSQNPRHKITKRGQNVTFRCDPISEHNRLYWYRQTLGQGPEFLTYFQNEAQLEKSRLLSDRFSAERPKGSFSTLEIQRTEQGDSAMYLCASSLEGTVASLHFGNGTRLTVT.

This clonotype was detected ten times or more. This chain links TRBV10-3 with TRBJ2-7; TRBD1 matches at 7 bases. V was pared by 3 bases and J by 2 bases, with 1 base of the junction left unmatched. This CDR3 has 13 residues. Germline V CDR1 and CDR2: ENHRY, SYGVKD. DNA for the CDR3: TGTGCCATCAGTGAAAGGGGGCCCTACGAGCAGTACTTC. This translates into CAISERGPYEQYF.

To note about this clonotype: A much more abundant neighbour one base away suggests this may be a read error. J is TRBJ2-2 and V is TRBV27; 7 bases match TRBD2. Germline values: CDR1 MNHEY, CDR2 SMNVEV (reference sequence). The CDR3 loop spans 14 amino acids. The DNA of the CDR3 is TGTGCCACCCAGGGTGGATTGTGGAGCGGGGAGCTGTGTTTT. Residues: CATQGGLWSGELCF.

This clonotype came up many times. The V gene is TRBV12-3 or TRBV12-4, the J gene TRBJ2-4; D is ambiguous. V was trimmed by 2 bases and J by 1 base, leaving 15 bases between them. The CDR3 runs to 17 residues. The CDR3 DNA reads TGTGCCAGCAGTTTAAAAGCGTTTGTTGTGGCCAAAAACATTCAGTACTTC. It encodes CASSLKAFVVAKNIQYF.

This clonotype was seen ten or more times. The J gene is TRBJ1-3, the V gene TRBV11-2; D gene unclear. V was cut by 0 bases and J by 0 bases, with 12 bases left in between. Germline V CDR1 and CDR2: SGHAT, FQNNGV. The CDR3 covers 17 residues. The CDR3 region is CASSLEFSAYSGNTIYF. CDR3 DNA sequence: TGTGCCAGCAGCTTAGAGTTCAGCGCCTACTCTGGAAACACCATATATTTT.

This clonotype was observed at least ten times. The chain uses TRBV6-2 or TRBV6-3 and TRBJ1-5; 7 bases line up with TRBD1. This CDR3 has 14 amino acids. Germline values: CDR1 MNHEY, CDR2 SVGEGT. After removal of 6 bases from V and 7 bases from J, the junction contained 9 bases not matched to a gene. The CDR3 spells CASSQGQTLQPQHF. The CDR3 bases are TGTGCCAGCAGCCAGGGACAGACATTACAGCCCCAGCATTTT.

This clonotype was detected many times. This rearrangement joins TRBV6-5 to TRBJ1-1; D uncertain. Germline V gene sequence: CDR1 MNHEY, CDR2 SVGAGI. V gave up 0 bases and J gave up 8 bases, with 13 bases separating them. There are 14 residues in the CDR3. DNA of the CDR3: TGTGCCAGCAGTTACTCTTGGCAGGCGAACGAAGCTTTCTTT. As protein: CASSYSWQANEAFF.

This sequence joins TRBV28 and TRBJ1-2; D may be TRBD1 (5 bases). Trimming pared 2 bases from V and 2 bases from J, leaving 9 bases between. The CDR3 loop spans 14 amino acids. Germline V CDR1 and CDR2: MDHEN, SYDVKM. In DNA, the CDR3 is TGTGCCAGCAGTTTAATTGACAGCAACTATGGCTACACCTTC. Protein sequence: CASSLIDSNYGYTF.

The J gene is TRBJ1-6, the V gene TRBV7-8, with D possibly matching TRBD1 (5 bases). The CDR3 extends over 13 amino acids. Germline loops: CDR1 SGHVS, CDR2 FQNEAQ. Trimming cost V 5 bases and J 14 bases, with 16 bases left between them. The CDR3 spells CASSHRQSSALHF. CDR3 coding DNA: TGTGCCAGCAGCCATCGACAGTCTTCGGCCCTCCACTTT.

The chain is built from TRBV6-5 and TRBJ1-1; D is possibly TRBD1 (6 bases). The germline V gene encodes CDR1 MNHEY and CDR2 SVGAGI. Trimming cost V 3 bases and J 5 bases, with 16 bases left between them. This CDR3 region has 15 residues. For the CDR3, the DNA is TGTGCCAGCAGTTATAGGACAGAGCGAAGGACTGAAGCTTTCTTT. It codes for CASSYRTERRTEAFF.

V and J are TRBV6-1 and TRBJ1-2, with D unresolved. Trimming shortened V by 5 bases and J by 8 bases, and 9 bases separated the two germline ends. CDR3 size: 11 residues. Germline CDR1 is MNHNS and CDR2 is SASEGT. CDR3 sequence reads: CASSKGLGYTF. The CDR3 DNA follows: TGTGCCAGCAGTAAAGGACTGGGCTACACCTTC.

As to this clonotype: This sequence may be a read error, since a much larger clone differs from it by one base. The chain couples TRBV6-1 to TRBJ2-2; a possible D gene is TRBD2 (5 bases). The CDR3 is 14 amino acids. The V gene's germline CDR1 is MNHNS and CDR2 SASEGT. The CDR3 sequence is CASSEEGFFGELCF. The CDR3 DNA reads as TGTGCCAGCAGTGAAGAGGGTTTTTTCGGGGAGCTGTGTTTT.

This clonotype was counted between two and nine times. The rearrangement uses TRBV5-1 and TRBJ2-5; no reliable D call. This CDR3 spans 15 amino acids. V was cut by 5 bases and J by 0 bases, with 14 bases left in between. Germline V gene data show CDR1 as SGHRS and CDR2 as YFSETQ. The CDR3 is CASRARIGHQETQYF. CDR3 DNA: TGCGCCAGCAGGGCTCGGATAGGGCACCAAGAGACCCAGTACTTC. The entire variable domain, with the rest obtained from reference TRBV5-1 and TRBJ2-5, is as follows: KAGVTQTPRYLIKTRGQQVTLSCSPISGHRSVSWYQQTPGQGLQFLFEYFSETQRNKGNFPGRFSGRQFSNSRSEMNVSTLELGDSALYLCASRARIGHQETQYFGPGTRLLVL.

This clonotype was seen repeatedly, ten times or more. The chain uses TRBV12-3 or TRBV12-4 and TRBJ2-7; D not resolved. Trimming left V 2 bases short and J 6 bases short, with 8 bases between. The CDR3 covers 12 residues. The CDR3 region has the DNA TGTGCCAGCAGTTTAATCCGTTTCGAGCAGTACTTC. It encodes CASSLIRFEQYF.

The CDR3 DNA is TGTGCCAGCAGCTTAACTAGCGGGGGGGCCGAGCAGTACTTC. As protein: CASSLTSGGAEQYF. The J gene is TRBJ2-7, the V gene TRBV7-3, with TRBD2 matching 11 bases. CDR1 is SGHTA, CDR2 FQGTGA, per germline. CDR3 size: 14 residues. V shed 0 bases, J shed 6 bases, and the junction held 1 base outside the gene matches.

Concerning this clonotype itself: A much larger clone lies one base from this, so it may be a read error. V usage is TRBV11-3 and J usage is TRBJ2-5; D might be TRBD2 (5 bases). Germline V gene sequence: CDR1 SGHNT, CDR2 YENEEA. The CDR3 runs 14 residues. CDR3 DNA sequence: TGTGCCAGCAGCCGGGGTCAGTACCAAGAGACCAAGTACTTC. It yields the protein CASSRGQYQETKYF.

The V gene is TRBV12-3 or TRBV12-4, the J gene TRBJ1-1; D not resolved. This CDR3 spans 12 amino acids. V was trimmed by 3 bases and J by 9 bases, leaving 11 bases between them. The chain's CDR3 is CASSLVRTKAFF. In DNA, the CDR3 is TGTGCCAGCAGTTTGGTCAGGACTAAAGCTTTCTTT.